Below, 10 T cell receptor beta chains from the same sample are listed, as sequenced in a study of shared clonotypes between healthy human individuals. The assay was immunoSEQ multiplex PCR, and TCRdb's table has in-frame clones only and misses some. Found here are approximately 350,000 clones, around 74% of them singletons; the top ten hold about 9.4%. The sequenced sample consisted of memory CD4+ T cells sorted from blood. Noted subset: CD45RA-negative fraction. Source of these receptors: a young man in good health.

The DNA for the CDR3 is TGTGCCAGCAGTGAGCACTACGAGCAGTACTTC. It encodes CASSEHYEQYF. The V and J genes are TRBV25-1 and TRBJ2-7; D remains ambiguous. CDR1 MGHDK and CDR2 SYGVNS come from the germline V gene. CDR3 length: 11 residues. Deletions cut 3 bases from V and 3 bases from J, with 3 bases between.

The CDR3 DNA sequence: TGTGCCAGCAGCCCGACAGGGGGCGCCTACAATGAGCAGTTCTTC. Residues: CASSPTGGAYNEQFF. The chain joins TRBV7-9 to TRBJ2-1; 10 positions match TRBD1. Unmatched junction bases numbered 3, after V lost 5 bases and J lost 2 bases. The CDR3 extends over 15 amino acids. Looked up from germline, CDR1 is SEHNR and CDR2 is FQNEAQ (reference sequence). Together with reference TRBV7-9 and TRBJ2-1, the CDR3 gives the full variable domain: DTGVSQNPRHKITKRGQNVTFRCDPISEHNRLYWYRQTLGQGPEFLTYFQNEAQLEKSRLLSDRFSAERPKGSFSTLEIQRTEQGDSAMYLCASSPTGGAYNEQFFGPGTRLTVL.

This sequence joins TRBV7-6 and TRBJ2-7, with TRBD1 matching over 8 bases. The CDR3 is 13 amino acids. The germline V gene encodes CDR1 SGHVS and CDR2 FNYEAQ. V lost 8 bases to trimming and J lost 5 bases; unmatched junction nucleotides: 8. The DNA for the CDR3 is TGTGCCAGCTCGACAGGGGCGCTCAACGAGCAGTACTTC. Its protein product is CASSTGALNEQYF.

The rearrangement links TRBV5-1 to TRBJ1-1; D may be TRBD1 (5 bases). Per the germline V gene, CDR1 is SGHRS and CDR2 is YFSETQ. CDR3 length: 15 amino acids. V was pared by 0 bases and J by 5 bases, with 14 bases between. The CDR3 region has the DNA TGCGCCAGCAGCTTGGAGGGAGGGACGTGGACTGAAGCTTTCTTT. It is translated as CASSLEGGTWTEAFF.

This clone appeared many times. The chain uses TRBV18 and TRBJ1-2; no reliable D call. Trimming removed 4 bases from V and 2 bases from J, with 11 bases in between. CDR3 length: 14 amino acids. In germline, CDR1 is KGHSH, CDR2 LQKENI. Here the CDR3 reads CASSQTGGNYGYTF. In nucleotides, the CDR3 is TGTGCCAGCTCACAAACCGGAGGGAACTATGGCTACACCTTC.

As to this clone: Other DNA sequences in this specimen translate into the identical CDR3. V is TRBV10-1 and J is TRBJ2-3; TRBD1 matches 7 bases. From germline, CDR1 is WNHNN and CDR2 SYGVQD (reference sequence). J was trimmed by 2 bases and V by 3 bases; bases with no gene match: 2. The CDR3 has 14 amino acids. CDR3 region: CASSDGTATDTQYF. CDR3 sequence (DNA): TGCGCCAGCAGTGACGGGACAGCCACAGATACGCAGTATTTT.

CDR3 in DNA: TGTGCCAGCAGCTTGAATTGGAGGGCGGGTACTAATGAAAAACTGTTTTTT. This translates into CASSLNWRAGTNEKLFF. This chain uses TRBV5-5 with TRBJ1-4; D is uncertain. V lost 1 base to trimming and J lost 2 bases, with 15 bases between them. The length of the CDR3 is 17 residues. Germline V gives CDR1 SGHKS, CDR2 YYEKEE (reference sequence).

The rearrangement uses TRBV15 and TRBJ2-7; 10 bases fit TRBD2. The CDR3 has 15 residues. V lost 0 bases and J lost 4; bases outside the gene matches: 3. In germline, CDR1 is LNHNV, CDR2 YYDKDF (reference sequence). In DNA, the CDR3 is TGTGCCACCAGCAGAGAACTAGCGGGAAAGTACGAGCAGTACTTC. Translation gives CATSRELAGKYEQYF.

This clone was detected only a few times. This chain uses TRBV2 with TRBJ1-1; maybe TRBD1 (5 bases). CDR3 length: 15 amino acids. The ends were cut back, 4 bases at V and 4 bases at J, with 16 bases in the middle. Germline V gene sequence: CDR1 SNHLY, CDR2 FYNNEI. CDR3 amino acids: CASSVRSAGGTEAFF. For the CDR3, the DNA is TGTGCCAGCAGTGTACGCAGCGCGGGGGGCACTGAAGCTTTCTTT.

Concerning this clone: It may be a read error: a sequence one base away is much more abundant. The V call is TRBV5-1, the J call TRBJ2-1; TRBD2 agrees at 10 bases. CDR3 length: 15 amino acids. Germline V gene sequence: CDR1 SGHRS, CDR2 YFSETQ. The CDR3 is CANSSRLAGSGEQFF. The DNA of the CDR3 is TGCGCCAACAGCTCGAGACTAGCGGGCTCTGGTGAGCAGTTCTTC.